The 19 T cell receptor beta chains given below trace back to one sample, sequenced in a study of blood T cell repertoires in COVID-19. The assay was immunoSEQ multiplex PCR, and TCRdb's table has in-frame clones only and misses some. The table records under 95,000 clones, approximately 85% of them present only once. What was sequenced was peripheral blood. The receptors originated from a man aged 45-60 years with COVID-19, enrolled during active disease.

This clone appeared a few times. The V gene is TRBV5-4, the J gene TRBJ1-6; 7 bases are shared with TRBD1. The CDR3 length is 14 residues. Germline V gives CDR1 SGHNT, CDR2 YYREEE (reference sequence). V shed 4 bases and J 10 bases; nucleotides not matched to a gene: 8. CDR3 residues: CASSLDRVQSPLHF. CDR3 bases: TGTGCCAGCAGCCTTGACAGGGTTCAGTCACCCCTCCACTTT.

V and J are TRBV11-3 and TRBJ2-3, with TRBD2 identical over 7 bases. There are 15 residues in the CDR3. V dropped 4 bases and J dropped 1; count of bases not matched to a gene: 5. CDR1 SGHNT and CDR2 YENEEA come from the germline V gene. CDR3 nucleotide sequence: TGTGCCAGCAGCTCAGGCGGGAGTGGCACAGATACGCAGTATTTT. This gives the protein CASSSGGSGTDTQYF. The full variable domain, rest sourced from reference TRBV11-3 and TRBJ2-3, is EAGVVQSPRYKIIEKKQPVAFWCNPISGHNTLYWYLQNLGQGPELLIRYENEEAVDDSQLPKDRFSAERLKGVDSTLKIQPAELGDSAVYLCASSSGGSGTDTQYFGPGTRLTVL.

This chain connects TRBV5-5 to TRBJ2-1, with 13 bases identical to TRBD2. The CDR3 loop spans 18 amino acids. The V and J ends lost 2 bases and 8 bases, in that order; junction bases with no gene match: 13. Looked up from germline, CDR1 is SGHKS and CDR2 is YYEKEE (reference sequence). In DNA, the CDR3 is TGTGCCAGCAGCTTCCAACTAGCGGGAGGGCCGAATAACCATGAGCAGTTCTTC. It specifies CASSFQLAGGPNNHEQFF.

J is TRBJ2-1 and V is TRBV15; TRBD2 might be the D (6 bases). CDR1 and CDR2 from the germline V gene are LNHNV and YYDKDF (reference sequence). The CDR3 is 15 amino acids. V lost 0 bases and J lost 2, with 8 bases in between. The DNA of the CDR3 is TGTGCCACCAGCAGAGAGCGGGAACCCTACAATGAGCAGTTCTTC. Translating it yields CATSREREPYNEQFF.

The chain is built from TRBV5-1 and TRBJ1-1; possible D gene TRBD1, 5 bases. The CDR3 runs 14 residues. The germline V and J ends were trimmed by 6 bases and 2 bases, with 14 bases remaining between them. Germline loops: CDR1 SGHRS, CDR2 YFSETQ. DNA for the CDR3: TGCGCCAGCAAATCAGGGCGATTCAACACTGAAGCTTTCTTT. It translates to CASKSGRFNTEAFF.

The chain links TRBV19 to TRBJ1-1; D gene unclear. The CDR3 length is 14 residues. V lost 2 bases and J lost 5, with 12 bases in between. The germline V gene has CDR1 LNHDA and CDR2 SQIVND (reference sequence). CDR3 DNA sequence: TGTGCCAGTAGTATAAGGAGGCCGTGGACTGAAGCTTTCTTT. Protein sequence: CASSIRRPWTEAFF.

The rearrangement links TRBV9 to TRBJ1-2; the D is unclear. Germline CDR1 SGDLS, CDR2 YYNGEE. Trimming pared 0 bases from V and 7 bases from J, leaving 7 bases between. CDR3 size: 12 residues. CDR3 in amino acids: CASSVAEGGYTF. The CDR3 DNA reads TGTGCCAGCAGCGTAGCTGAGGGTGGCTACACCTTC.

J is TRBJ1-6 and V is TRBV18; D is unresolved. This CDR3 comprises 15 residues. Germline assignment: CDR1 KGHSH and CDR2 LQKENI. Trimming removed 2 bases at V and 5 bases at J, with 10 bases between. CDR3 amino acids: CASSPIPRDNSPLHF. In nucleotides, the CDR3 is TGTGCCAGCTCACCAATTCCGAGGGATAATTCACCCCTCCACTTT.

This clone was picked up one time. The V and J genes are TRBV7-9 and TRBJ1-6; no definite D call. The CDR3 has 14 amino acids. V lost 2 bases to trimming and J lost 5 bases, with 7 bases between them. The germline gives CDR1 SEHNR, CDR2 FQNEAQ (reference sequence). Here the CDR3 reads CASSLRRDNSPLHF. The CDR3 nucleotides are TGTGCCAGCAGCTTAAGGAGAGATAATTCACCCCTCCACTTT. Using reference TRBV7-9 and TRBJ1-6 for the parts outside the CDR3, the full variable domain is DTGVSQNPRHKITKRGQNVTFRCDPISEHNRLYWYRQTLGQGPEFLTYFQNEAQLEKSRLLSDRFSAERPKGSFSTLEIQRTEQGDSAMYLCASSLRRDNSPLHFGNGTRLTVT.

This chain connects TRBV7-3 to TRBJ2-2, with TRBD2 matching 7 bases. The V gene end was trimmed by 2 bases and the J gene end by 1 base; junction bases not matched to a gene: 1. The CDR3 spans 15 residues. The germline gives CDR1 SGHTA, CDR2 FQGTGA. The CDR3 DNA reads as TGTGCCAGCAGCTTACTAGCGGAGAACACCGGGGAGCTGTTTTTT. Translated: CASSLLAENTGELFF.

The rearrangement joins TRBV3-1 (or the pseudogene TRBV3-2) to TRBJ1-2; D not resolved. The germline V gene has CDR1 LGHDT and CDR2 YNNKEL (reference sequence). Trimming took off 0 bases at V and 9 bases at J, with 11 bases between the two ends. The CDR3 has 13 amino acids. CDR3 in amino acids: CASSQDRTGSYTF. The CDR3 nucleotides are TGTGCCAGCAGCCAAGATAGGACGGGAAGCTACACCTTC.

This rearrangement joins TRBV6-5 to TRBJ1-1, with 7 bases fitting TRBD1. V was pared by 6 bases and J by 6 bases, with 7 bases of the junction left unmatched. The V gene's germline CDR1 is MNHEY and CDR2 SVGAGI. This CDR3 has 13 amino acids. CDR3 in amino acids: CASRRQGGAEAFF. CDR3 in DNA: TGTGCCAGCAGGAGACAGGGTGGGGCTGAAGCTTTCTTT.

The chain's CDR3 is CASSGRISRGIPEAFF. DNA of the CDR3: TGTGCCAGCAGCGGACGTATATCGAGGGGGATCCCTGAAGCTTTCTTT. V gene TRBV5-6 combines with J gene TRBJ1-1; D is possibly TRBD1 (6 bases). The CDR3 runs 16 residues. Trimming left V 4 bases short and J 6 bases short, with 22 bases between. CDR1 SGHDT and CDR2 YYEEEE come from the germline V gene.

This chain joins TRBV11-2 and TRBJ2-1, with no clear D. V shed 2 bases and J shed 3 bases, with 8 bases lying between them. Germline V gene lookup returns CDR1 SGHAT and CDR2 FQNNGV. CDR3 size: 14 residues. The CDR3 sequence is CASSLTTGYNEQFF. As DNA, the CDR3 is TGTGCCAGCAGCTTAACGACGGGCTACAATGAGCAGTTCTTC. The full variable domain, in which reference TRBV11-2 and TRBJ2-1 provide the parts outside the CDR3, is EAGVAQSPRYKIIEKRQSVAFWCNPISGHATLYWYQQILGQGPKLLIQFQNNGVVDDSQLPKDRFSAERLKGVDSTLKIQPAKLEDSAVYLCASSLTTGYNEQFFGPGTRLTVL.

This rearrangement joins TRBV7-3 to TRBJ2-7, with D uncertain. Germline lookup yields CDR1 SGHTA and CDR2 FQGTGA. This CDR3 contains 14 residues. V was clipped by 5 bases and J by 3 bases, with 14 bases between them. CDR3 amino acids: CASSQQQRYYEQYF. The CDR3 coding sequence is TGTGCCAGCAGCCAGCAACAGAGATACTACGAGCAGTACTTC.

The V gene is TRBV6-6, the J gene TRBJ2-2; D may be TRBD2 (6 bases). The germline V and J ends were trimmed by 2 bases and 0 bases, with 10 bases remaining between them. CDR3 length: 16 residues. Germline assignment: CDR1 MNHNY and CDR2 SVGAGI (reference sequence). The CDR3 bases are TGTGCCAGCAGTTACATGGGACTGGCGAACACCGGGGAGCTGTTTTTT. This codes for CASSYMGLANTGELFF.

This clone was counted once. J is TRBJ2-7 and V is TRBV25-1, with 7 positions matching TRBD1. This CDR3 comprises 14 residues. CDR1 MGHDK and CDR2 SYGVNS come from the germline V gene. V trimming: 5 bases; J trimming: 3 bases; junction bases outside the gene matches: 7. CDR3 DNA sequence: TGTGCCAGCAGTTCAACAGGGGACCTCTACGAGCAGTACTTC. Its protein is CASSSTGDLYEQYF.

This chain uses TRBV5-4 with TRBJ1-1; maybe TRBD1 (5 bases). The germline V and J ends were trimmed by 4 bases and 2 bases, with 9 bases remaining between them. Germline CDR1 reads SGHNT; CDR2 reads YYREEE (reference sequence). The CDR3 runs to 13 residues. The CDR3: CASSIDSNTEAFF. The CDR3 DNA reads TGTGCCAGCAGCATCGACAGTAACACTGAAGCTTTCTTT.

CDR3 region: CASRRQSSYNSPLHF. The CDR3 coding sequence is TGTGCCAGCAGGAGACAGAGCTCCTATAATTCACCCCTCCACTTT. This chain links TRBV2 with TRBJ1-6, with D possibly TRBD1 on 5 matching bases. The CDR3 consists of 15 residues. The V gene lost 6 bases and the J gene lost 0 bases, with 9 bases spanning the gap. CDR1 and CDR2 (germline): SNHLY, FYNNEI.